A single sample is the source of the 29 T cell receptor beta chains below, sequenced in a study of shared clonotypes between healthy human individuals. The data were produced by immunoSEQ multiplex PCR, yet TCRdb's version contains in-frame clones alone and is incomplete. The table records 490,000 or so clones, about 80% of them present only once. The specimen sequenced was PBMCs. These receptors were obtained from a woman between 40 and 50 years old in good health. Some clones in this sample may be carry-over from other donors' samples.

This clone has just one count. V gene TRBV4-2 combines with J gene TRBJ1-5, with a weak D call TRBD1 (6 bases). CDR3 size: 17 residues. The V end was cut by 2 bases, the J end by 3 bases, with 17 bases between. CDR1 is LGHNA, CDR2 YNFKEQ, per germline. The CDR3 reads CASSQPQGNGHNQPQHF. CDR3 bases: TGTGCCAGCAGCCAACCTCAGGGGAATGGGCACAATCAGCCCCAGCATTTT.

The chain joins TRBV16 to TRBJ2-7; TRBD2 aligns across 9 bases. This CDR3 is 16 amino acids long. Germline V gives CDR1 KGHSY, CDR2 FQNENV. J lost 2 bases, V lost 3 bases, and 8 bases had no gene match. CDR3 amino acids: CASSHLGREGTYEQYF. CDR3 in DNA: TGTGCCAGCAGCCACTTGGGGCGGGAGGGGACCTACGAGCAGTACTTC.

In its sample, this clone was seen a few times. This chain joins TRBV14 and TRBJ1-2; tentatively, D is TRBD1 (6 bases). The V end lost 3 bases, the J end lost 8 bases, and 19 bases lay between the germline ends. This CDR3 is built from 15 residues. From germline, CDR1 is SGHDN and CDR2 FVKESK. The CDR3 nucleotides are TGTGCCAGCAGCCAGCCCGGGACACTTGGGAGGGGCTACACCTTC. It codes for CASSQPGTLGRGYTF.

This clone was counted only a few times. Other DNA sequences in the same sample also yield this CDR3. This chain joins TRBV30 and TRBJ1-1; D is uncertain. V gave up 1 base and J gave up 3 bases, with 9 bases separating them. The CDR3 is 13 residues long. CDR1 and CDR2 (germline): GTSNPN, SVGIG (reference sequence). Written as DNA, the CDR3 is TGTGCCTGGAGTGATAGAGGAGACACTGAAGCTTTCTTT. It encodes CAWSDRGDTEAFF.

The chain has TRBV9 and TRBJ2-7, with a tentative D call TRBD1 (5 bases). CDR1 is SGDLS and CDR2 is YYNGEE in the germline V gene. Trimming took off 3 bases at V and 7 bases at J, with 17 bases between the two ends. This CDR3 is 14 amino acids long. The CDR3 nucleotides read TGTGCCAGCAGCGGGGCCGGGCAGGGCGGAGAGCAGTACTTC. Residues: CASSGAGQGGEQYF.

The chain recombines TRBV7-9 with TRBJ2-1; D is ambiguous. V lost 1 base and J 7 bases, leaving 11 bases between the germline ends. The CDR3 is made up of 14 amino acids. CDR1 is SEHNR, CDR2 FQNEAQ, per germline (reference sequence). The CDR3 protein is CASSLDEPVNEQFF. DNA for the CDR3: TGTGCCAGCAGCTTAGACGAGCCGGTGAATGAGCAGTTCTTC.

The chain joins TRBV4-2 to TRBJ1-1; D is unclear. This CDR3 is 15 amino acids long. Germline V gene lookup returns CDR1 LGHNA and CDR2 YNFKEQ. V shed 2 bases and J shed 4 bases, with 14 bases lying between them. CDR3 in DNA: TGTGCCAGCAGCCAACTTAGGGCGGCCGGCACTGAAGCTTTCTTT. Protein sequence: CASSQLRAAGTEAFF.

This chain links TRBV10-3 with TRBJ2-1; 13 bases match TRBD2. This CDR3 is built from 15 residues. Germline V gives CDR1 ENHRY, CDR2 SYGVKD. After removal of 6 bases from V and 7 bases from J, the junction contained 6 bases not matched to a gene. CDR3 sequence (DNA): TGTGCCATCAGAGGCGGGACTAGCGGGATTAATGAGCAGTTCTTC. Encoded protein: CAIRGGTSGINEQFF.

On this clone: Other DNA sequences of this sample code for an identical CDR3. The genes are TRBV29-1 and TRBJ2-5; 10 bases line up with TRBD2. Per germline, CDR1 SQVTM and CDR2 ANQGSEA. After removal of 4 bases from V and 5 bases from J, the junction contained 7 bases not matched to a gene. The CDR3 sequence is 14 residues long. The CDR3 DNA sequence: TGCAGCGTTGCCCTAGCGGGAGTTTTGGAGACCCAGTACTTC. This translates into CSVALAGVLETQYF.

The V call is TRBV5-4, the J call TRBJ2-3; no reliable D call. CDR1 and CDR2 (germline): SGHNT, YYREEE (reference sequence). Trimming cost V 4 bases and J 4 bases, with 10 bases left between them. The CDR3 loop spans 13 amino acids. DNA for the CDR3: TGTGCCAGCAGCCAGACCCCCCCAGATACGCAGTATTTT. Amino acids: CASSQTPPDTQYF.

This clone occurred once. The chain links TRBV27 to TRBJ2-1, with 11 bases fitting TRBD2. Trimming removed 9 bases from V and 0 bases from J; junction bases left unmatched: 4. Germline CDR1 reads MNHEY; CDR2 reads SMNVEV (reference sequence). There are 15 residues in the CDR3. Here the CDR3 reads CARILAGDSYNEQFF. DNA of the CDR3: TGTGCCAGGATACTAGCGGGGGACTCCTACAATGAGCAGTTCTTC.

The rearrangement joins TRBV2 to TRBJ2-2; D call uncertain. The CDR3 contains 14 residues. V was pared by 5 bases and J by 1 base, with 8 bases between. Germline CDR1 reads SNHLY; CDR2 reads FYNNEI. The CDR3 here is CASSMDGNTGELFF. The CDR3 nucleotides are TGTGCCAGCAGTATGGACGGGAACACCGGGGAGCTGTTTTTT.

This clone was seen a few times. CDR3 coding DNA: TGTGCCAGTAGCCCTACAGGGAGTAGTCAGCCCCAGCATTTT. It translates to CASSPTGSSQPQHF. The rearrangement uses TRBV19 and TRBJ1-5, with D possibly TRBD1 on 6 matching bases. The germline gives CDR1 LNHDA, CDR2 SQIVND (reference sequence). CDR3 length equals 14 residues. Deletions cut 6 bases from V and 6 bases from J, with 15 bases between.

The V gene is TRBV28, the J gene TRBJ2-1; the match to TRBD2 covers 7 bases. This CDR3 comprises 14 residues. V was pared by 6 bases and J by 5 bases, with 7 bases of the junction left unmatched. In germline, CDR1 is MDHEN, CDR2 SYDVKM. The CDR3 here is CASRPPGLNNEQFF. The CDR3 nucleotides are TGTGCCAGCAGACCTCCGGGACTAAACAATGAGCAGTTCTTC. The full variable domain, its missing parts supplied by reference TRBV28 and TRBJ2-1, is DVKVTQSSRYLVKRTGEKVFLECVQDMDHENMFWYRQDPGLGLRLIYFSYDVKMKEKGDIPEGYSVSREKKERFSLILESASTNQTSMYLCASRPPGLNNEQFFGPGTRLTVL.

This clone has only a few counts. V usage is TRBV2 and J usage is TRBJ1-1; D remains unclear. Germline V CDR1 and CDR2: SNHLY, FYNNEI. The CDR3 is made up of 12 amino acids. The V end was cut by 4 bases, the J end by 2 bases, with 5 bases between. The CDR3 DNA sequence: TGTGCCAGCAGTGGGTATAACACTGAAGCTTTCTTT. It is translated as CASSGYNTEAFF.

The CDR3 bases are TGTGCCAGCAGCTTTAGCGGGGGGGCCAATGAGCAGTTCTTC. Translation gives CASSFSGGANEQFF. V gene TRBV7-3 combines with J gene TRBJ2-1, with 11 bases that match TRBD2. This CDR3 is built from 14 residues. Germline CDR1 is SGHTA and CDR2 is FQGTGA. J gave up 6 bases and V 3 bases, and 1 base lay outside the gene matches.

This chain uses TRBV2 with TRBJ2-2; perhaps TRBD2 as D (5 bases). The germline CDR1 and CDR2 sequences are SNHLY and FYNNEI. CDR3 length equals 16 residues. Trimming took off 2 bases at V and 6 bases at J, with 16 bases between the two ends. The CDR3 DNA reads TGTGCCAGCAGTGAAAGGCTAGCCCCGTTGGCCGGGGAGCTGTTTTTT. This gives the protein CASSERLAPLAGELFF.

This chain connects TRBV28 to TRBJ2-5, with TRBD2 identical over 14 bases. This CDR3 comprises 18 residues. CDR1 and CDR2 from the germline V gene are MDHEN and SYDVKM. The trim removed 4 bases at V and 4 bases at J, leaving 11 bases unmatched. In DNA form, the CDR3 reads TGTGCCAGCAGTTCCTCGGGACTAGCGGGAGTTAGGAGAGAGACCCAGTACTTC. It translates to CASSSSGLAGVRRETQYF.

The gene calls are TRBV6-4 and TRBJ2-1; the match to TRBD2 covers 8 bases. The germline gives CDR1 MRHNA, CDR2 SNTAGT. The CDR3 consists of 15 residues. The ends lost 5 bases at V and 6 bases at J; junction bases unmatched: 9. The CDR3 DNA is TGTGCCAGCAGTACGACTAGCGAAGGGGGCAATGAGCAGTTCTTC. It yields the protein CASSTTSEGGNEQFF.

In DNA form, the CDR3 reads TGTGCCAGCTCACCAGGGGTCAGGGCTTTCTTT. Translation: CASSPGVRAFF. The genes are TRBV18 and TRBJ1-1, with D uncertain. The CDR3 runs 11 residues. V lost 2 bases and J 11 bases, leaving 9 bases between the germline ends. The germline V gene has CDR1 KGHSH and CDR2 LQKENI.

V and J are TRBV18 and TRBJ2-7; 7 nucleotides line up with TRBD1. CDR3 length: 15 residues. V lost 2 bases and J lost 3; bases outside the gene matches: 7. CDR1 and CDR2 from the germline V gene are KGHSH and LQKENI. The CDR3 region is CASSPMTGLGYEQYF. In nucleotides, the CDR3 is TGTGCCAGCTCACCAATGACAGGGCTAGGCTACGAGCAGTACTTC.

This clone was recorded a few times. Within the sample, other DNA sequences also encode this same CDR3. J is TRBJ1-1 and V is TRBV7-3; perhaps TRBD1 as D (6 bases). Trimming shortened V by 11 bases and J by 10 bases, and 14 bases separated the two germline ends. CDR3 length: 10 residues. Per germline, CDR1 SGHTA and CDR2 FQGTGA. In DNA, the CDR3 is TGTGCCCGCCACTCGGACAGAGCTTTCTTT. The encoded protein is CARHSDRAFF.

The chain is built from TRBV2 and TRBJ1-4, with TRBD1 matching 10 bases. Per the germline V gene, CDR1 is SNHLY and CDR2 is FYNNEI. This CDR3 contains 15 residues. Unmatched junction bases numbered 8, after V lost 6 bases and J lost 7 bases. CDR3 in amino acids: CASRAGQGLSEKLFF. The CDR3 DNA sequence: TGTGCCAGCAGAGCGGGACAGGGGTTATCTGAAAAACTGTTTTTT.

This sequence joins TRBV18 and TRBJ1-1, with unresolved D. CDR1 and CDR2 (germline): KGHSH, LQKENI. CDR3 length: 14 residues. V was clipped by 6 bases and J by 6 bases, with 17 bases between them. The CDR3, as DNA: TGTGCCAGCTCCCCAATCAAGGATTTCGCTGAAGCTTTCTTT. Translation: CASSPIKDFAEAFF.

The rearrangement joins TRBV5-1 to TRBJ2-3; 8 bases are a match to TRBD1. V lost 1 base to trimming and J lost 3 bases; unmatched junction nucleotides: 4. Germline CDR1 SGHRS, CDR2 YFSETQ. The length of the CDR3 is 15 residues. The CDR3 loop is CASSLSGGGTDTQYF. The CDR3 DNA sequence: TGCGCCAGCAGCTTGTCAGGGGGCGGGACAGATACGCAGTATTTT.

Concerning this clone itself: Its ends do not fully match the called genes, so a read error is possible. The J gene is TRBJ2-5, the V gene TRBV18, with TRBD2 as a possible D gene (6 bases). The CDR3 is 17 amino acids. From germline, CDR1 is KGHSH and CDR2 LQKENI. The CDR3: CASSPGIQGPWEEIQYF. The DNA of the CDR3 is TGTGCCAGCTCACCGGGCATTCAGGGACCGTGGGAGGAGATCCAGTACTTC.

This clone was counted a few times. The chain carries TRBV30 and TRBJ1-2, with TRBD1 as a possible D gene (6 bases). The CDR3 has 13 amino acids. V was cut by 2 bases and J by 3 bases, with 10 bases left in between. Germline CDR1 reads GTSNPN; CDR2 reads SVGIG (reference sequence). As DNA, the CDR3 is TGTGCCTGGAGTCAGGGGTTTGACTATGGCTACACCTTC. Translating it yields CAWSQGFDYGYTF. Supplemented by reference TRBV30 and TRBJ1-2, the full variable domain reads SQTIHQWPATLVQPVGSPLSLECTVEGTSNPNLYWYRQAAGRGLQLLFYSVGIGQISSEVPQNLSASRPQDRQFILSSKKLLLSDSGFYLCAWSQGFDYGYTFGSGTRLTVV.

The CDR3 DNA sequence: TGTGCCAGCAGCCTAATCCCGGGACAGGGAGAGGAACTGTTTTTT. Translated: CASSLIPGQGEELFF. This chain uses TRBV5-4 with TRBJ1-4; 9 bases are shared with TRBD1. CDR1 SGHNT and CDR2 YYREEE come from the germline V gene (reference sequence). This CDR3 region has 15 residues. The ends lost 4 bases at V and 12 bases at J; junction bases unmatched: 13.

This rearrangement joins TRBV30 to TRBJ1-5; D is unresolved. The CDR3 sequence is 14 residues long. V was pared by 2 bases and J by 2 bases, with 10 bases between. The germline V gene has CDR1 GTSNPN and CDR2 SVGIG (reference sequence). The CDR3 is CAWSLGSGNQPQHF. The CDR3 DNA is TGTGCCTGGAGTCTAGGCAGTGGCAATCAGCCCCAGCATTTT.